These 19 T cell receptor beta chains originate from one sample sequenced in a study of cytotoxic CD8 clonotypes in ibrutinib-treated CLL. Profiled with immunoSEQ multiplex PCR; TCRdb holds only in-frame clones, not every one. The sample yields fewer than 400,000 clones, approximately 67% seen once. This specimen consisted of PBMCs, obtained after 36 months of ibrutinib treatment. The receptors were gathered from a human donor with chronic lymphocytic leukemia.

This chain uses TRBV10-3 with TRBJ2-1, with 10 bases matching TRBD1. Per the germline V gene, CDR1 is ENHRY and CDR2 is SYGVKD. The CDR3 has 15 residues. V shed 6 bases, J shed 7 bases, and the junction held 9 bases outside the gene matches. CDR3 coding DNA: TGTGCCATCAGGGACGACAGGGGGCAATCGAATGAGCAGTTCTTC. As protein: CAIRDDRGQSNEQFF.

The chain has TRBV5-1 and TRBJ2-1, with TRBD2 identical over 7 bases. CDR1 is SGHRS and CDR2 is YFSETQ in the germline V gene. The CDR3 has 14 residues. V lost 4 bases to trimming and J lost 8 bases; unmatched junction nucleotides: 9. In DNA form, the CDR3 reads TGCGCCAGCAGCCGCGGACTAGTTAAGTATGAGCAGTTCTTC. The encoded protein is CASSRGLVKYEQFF.

The chain links TRBV6-6 to TRBJ2-5; either TRBD1 or TRBD2 may supply D (6 bases each). The V gene's germline CDR1 is MNHNY and CDR2 SVGAGI (reference sequence). The CDR3 covers 14 residues. The V gene lost 5 bases and the J gene lost 4 bases, with 14 bases spanning the gap. The CDR3 region has the DNA TGTGCCAGCAGTAGACGACAGGAGGGAGAGACCCAGTACTTC. As protein: CASSRRQEGETQYF.

This clone was observed a handful of times. The chain has TRBV11-2 and TRBJ2-7; possibly TRBD1 for D (6 bases). Trimming removed 5 bases from V and 2 bases from J, with 13 bases in between. Germline CDR1 is SGHAT and CDR2 is FQNNGV. This CDR3 spans 14 amino acids. The DNA for the CDR3 is TGTGCCAGCAGCCTCCAGGGGCCTCCCTACGAGCAGTACTTC. Encoded protein: CASSLQGPPYEQYF.

The chain uses TRBV10-3 and TRBJ1-5; tentative D call: TRBD1 (6 bases). Trimming removed 4 bases from V and 3 bases from J, with 10 bases in between. Germline CDR1 is ENHRY and CDR2 is SYGVKD. The CDR3 covers 14 residues. The CDR3 reads CAISGGQFNQPQHF. For the CDR3, the DNA is TGTGCCATCAGTGGAGGACAGTTCAATCAGCCCCAGCATTTT.

The chain is built from TRBV27 and TRBJ2-7; D is possibly TRBD1 (6 bases). The CDR3 sequence is 15 residues long. Germline CDR1 is MNHEY and CDR2 is SMNVEV (reference sequence). V lost 6 bases and J lost 2, with 17 bases in between. Here the CDR3 reads CASSPRGTGTYEQYF. In DNA form, the CDR3 reads TGTGCCAGCAGCCCCCGCGGAACAGGGACCTACGAGCAGTACTTC.

In this sample, this clone turned up a few times. J is TRBJ2-7 and V is TRBV27, with 11 bases aligning to TRBD2. Trimming at V came to 3 bases and at J to 4 bases, leaving 5 bases not matched to a gene. Germline V gives CDR1 MNHEY, CDR2 SMNVEV (reference sequence). This CDR3 has 15 residues. The DNA of the CDR3 is TGTGCCAGCAGTTTGCTAGCGGGAGGCACTTACGAGCAGTACTTC. It codes for CASSLLAGGTYEQYF.

This sequence joins TRBV13 and TRBJ1-2; D gene uncertain. The CDR3 is 13 amino acids. The V gene lost 0 bases and the J gene lost 3 bases, with 5 bases spanning the gap. Germline V gene lookup returns CDR1 PRHDT and CDR2 FYEKMQ (reference sequence). This CDR3 is CASSLGLDYGYTF. The DNA for the CDR3 is TGTGCCAGCAGCTTAGGGCTTGACTATGGCTACACCTTC.

This sequence joins TRBV29-1 and TRBJ1-1; no clear D gene. Germline V gene data show CDR1 as SQVTM and CDR2 as ANQGSEA. The CDR3 loop spans 13 amino acids. V lost 7 bases and J 0 bases, leaving 12 bases between the germline ends. CDR3 loop: CSAVLGMNTEAFF. The CDR3 DNA follows: TGCAGCGCAGTACTAGGGATGAACACTGAAGCTTTCTTT.

The V gene is TRBV28, the J gene TRBJ2-7; tentative D call: TRBD2 (5 bases). This CDR3 comprises 12 residues. CDR1 is MDHEN, CDR2 SYDVKM, per germline. Deletions cut 7 bases from V and 2 bases from J, with 9 bases between. CDR3 in amino acids: CASKDSAYEQYF. The CDR3 DNA follows: TGTGCCAGCAAGGACTCTGCCTACGAGCAGTACTTC.

The J gene is TRBJ2-3, the V gene TRBV5-1; a weak D match, TRBD1 (6 bases). Germline assignment: CDR1 SGHRS and CDR2 YFSETQ. The CDR3 loop spans 14 amino acids. V was trimmed by 4 bases and J by 3 bases, leaving 12 bases between them. The CDR3 DNA reads TGCGCCAGCAGCCAGGGGCCGCGAACAGATACGCAGTATTTT. It yields the protein CASSQGPRTDTQYF.

The J gene is TRBJ2-7, the V gene TRBV28, with TRBD1 as a possible D gene (6 bases). Trimming stripped 3 bases from V and 2 bases from J, with 11 bases between. Germline loops: CDR1 MDHEN, CDR2 SYDVKM. This CDR3 is built from 14 residues. In DNA form, the CDR3 reads TGTGCCAGCAGTTTTCAGGGGTTCGCCTACGAGCAGTACTTC. Its translation is CASSFQGFAYEQYF.

The chain employs TRBV27 and TRBJ2-3; D remains ambiguous. The CDR3 totals 16 residues. The germline V gene encodes CDR1 MNHEY and CDR2 SMNVEV (reference sequence). V was shortened by 5 bases and J by 3 bases, with 18 bases between the two germline ends. CDR3 sequence: CASSPLGQRLTDTQYF. The CDR3 nucleotides are TGTGCCAGCAGTCCCCTCGGCCAGCGATTGACAGATACGCAGTATTTT.

The rearrangement joins TRBV28 to TRBJ2-7, with D possibly being TRBD2 (7 bases). The CDR3 is made up of 16 amino acids. CDR1 MDHEN and CDR2 SYDVKM come from the germline V gene. Trimming shortened V by 3 bases and J by 4 bases, and 19 bases separated the two germline ends. This chain's CDR3 is CASSLTLGLGTYEQYF. CDR3 DNA: TGTGCCAGCAGTTTGACTCTAGGACTAGGGACATACGAGCAGTACTTC.

The V and J genes are TRBV29-1 and TRBJ1-5, with D possibly matching TRBD1 (5 bases). The CDR3 length is 12 residues. The germline CDR1 and CDR2 sequences are SQVTM and ANQGSEA. The V gene lost 7 bases and the J gene lost 0 bases, with 7 bases spanning the gap. For the CDR3, the DNA is TGCAGCGCCGGACATAGCAATCAGCCCCAGCATTTT. This gives the protein CSAGHSNQPQHF.

Note on this clone: Other DNA sequences in the same sample also yield this CDR3. The V call is TRBV5-1, the J call TRBJ1-6; 8 bases agree with TRBD1. The CDR3 length is 15 residues. V was clipped by 4 bases and J by 7 bases; unmatched bases: 7. Germline V gene lookup returns CDR1 SGHRS and CDR2 YFSETQ. CDR3 amino acids: CASSLGQGGNSPLHF. In DNA, the CDR3 is TGCGCCAGCAGCCTCGGACAGGGAGGCAATTCACCCCTCCACTTT. Looking up the rest from reference TRBV5-1 and TRBJ1-6 gives the full variable domain: KAGVTQTPRYLIKTRGQQVTLSCSPISGHRSVSWYQQTPGQGLQFLFEYFSETQRNKGNFPGRFSGRQFSNSRSEMNVSTLELGDSALYLCASSLGQGGNSPLHFGNGTRLTVT.

This clone has a single count. Germline is not matched at one junction end, which may reflect a read error. The rearrangement joins TRBV5-1 to TRBJ1-6, with D possibly TRBD1 on 5 matching bases. CDR3 length: 14 residues. From germline, CDR1 is SGHRS and CDR2 YFSETQ. CDR3 in amino acids: CASSWGQGKPPLHF. In DNA form, the CDR3 reads TGTGCCAGCAGCTGGGGCCAGGGTAAGCCACCCCTCCACTTT.

The chain has TRBV27 and TRBJ2-1, with TRBD2 matching 9 bases. The CDR3 is made up of 18 amino acids. CDR1 and CDR2 from the germline V gene are MNHEY and SMNVEV (reference sequence). With V trimmed by 5 bases and J by 0 bases, 11 bases remained unmatched. The CDR3 region has the DNA TGTGCCAGCAGTAGAACAACGCTAGCGGGGAGCTCCTACAATGAGCAGTTCTTC. Translated: CASSRTTLAGSSYNEQFF.

The chain employs TRBV10-1 and TRBJ1-1; D possibly corresponds to TRBD1 (5 bases). This CDR3 has 14 amino acids. Germline CDR1 is WNHNN and CDR2 is SYGVQD (reference sequence). Trimming left V 4 bases short and J 1 base short, with 10 bases between. The CDR3 DNA is TGCGCCAGCAGTGTCGCCAGGGCGAACACTGAAGCTTTCTTT. Translating gives CASSVARANTEAFF.